This paragraph reports one T cell receptor beta chain. Treatment denoted: some 20 received Ad26.COV2.S at low or high dose, single or two shots; roughly five received placebo; per-sample allocation not given. Day 63 after the first injection of vaccine or placebo was the sampling time. This vaccine is an Ad26 vector that expresses the Wuhan-strain SARS-CoV-2 spike. The sample originates from a study of Ad26.COV2.S vaccination and SARS-CoV-2 variants. Method: immunoSEQ multiplex PCR; TCRdb's copy keeps in-frame clones and lacks some. The sample contains approximately 300,000 clones, 86% of which appear only once. Looked up from germline, CDR1 is LGHNA and CDR2 is YSLEER. V lost 0 bases to trimming and J lost 6 bases, with 5 bases between them. This CDR3 is 13 amino acids long.

The V and J genes are TRBV4-3 and TRBJ1-4; unclear D gene. The sample was peripheral blood, taken in a trial of Ad26.COV2.S vaccine versus placebo. This receptor was identified in a person between 18 and 59 years old who received the Ad26.COV2.S COVID-19 vaccine or a placebo. CDR3 loop: CASSQDLYEKLFF. CDR3 sequence (DNA): TGCGCCAGCAGCCAAGACTTGTATGAAAAACTGTTTTTT.